Listed below are T cell receptor beta chains from one sample, sequenced in a study of T cell repertoires in cytomegalovirus infection. A single record per CDR3 protein comes from TCRdb applying MiXCR to the reads. The table has 480,000 or so distinct CDR3 sequences, roughly 10% seen once. Sequencing was carried out using PBMCs. The receptors derive from a human donor in good health (CMV status not recorded). Some clones in this sample may be carry-over from other donors' samples. Both conserved end residues are part of each CDR3. The D gene is left open where the match is weak. Where a row states a size, it is once, few, many or the class of an expanded clone; other rows omit it.

>TRBJ2-5|many|-|TRBV6-2/TRBV6-3
CASRPLAPGVETQYF
TGTGCCAGCAGGCCCCTAGCGCCCGGAGTTGAGACCCAGTACTTC
>TRBJ2-7|-|TRBD1|TRBV18
CASSSTGQAYEQYF
TGTGCCAGCTCATCGACGGGACAGGCCTACGAGCAGTACTTC
>TRBJ2-5|-|TRBD2|TRBV28
CASSLSYPGLAGVGETQYF
TGTGCCAGCAGTTTATCGTATCCGGGACTAGCGGGAGTAGGGGAGACCCAGTACTTC
>TRBJ2-2|few|-|TRBV28
CASSHRVTGELFF
TGTGCCAGCAGCCATCGCGTCACCGGGGAGCTGTTTTTT
>TRBJ2-1|many|TRBD2|TRBV7-9
CASSTRGRAGNEQFF
TGTGCCAGCAGCACCCGCGGGAGGGCCGGAAATGAGCAGTTCTTC
>TRBJ1-1|few|-|TRBV19
CASRISGANTEAFF
TGTGCCAGTAGAATCTCTGGAGCGAACACTGAAGCTTTCTTT
>TRBJ2-3|many|-|TRBV4-2
CASSQDQALRTDTQYF
TGTGCCAGCAGCCAAGATCAGGCTTTACGGACAGATACGCAGTATTTT
>TRBJ2-2|many|-|TRBV5-6
CASSAGQANTGELFF
TGTGCCAGCAGCGCCGGGCAGGCGAACACCGGGGAGCTGTTTTTT
>TRBJ2-7|-|TRBD2|TRBV20-1
CSASTPFGLAAPEQYF
TGCAGTGCTAGCACACCCTTTGGACTAGCGGCCCCCGAGCAGTACTTC
>TRBJ1-2|many|-|TRBV19
CASSIKPNYGYTF
TGTGCCAGTAGTATTAAGCCTAACTATGGCTACACCTTC
>TRBJ2-1|-|TRBD2|TRBV20-1
CSARSRGGPEQFF
TGCAGTGCTAGAAGTCGGGGGGGCCCTGAGCAGTTCTTC
>TRBJ1-5|many|TRBD1|TRBV28
CASTSGGTASNQPQHF
TGTGCCAGCACTTCCGGAGGGACAGCTAGCAATCAGCCCCAGCATTTT
>TRBJ2-5|-|-|TRBV12-3/TRBV12-4
CASSEVGGETQYF
TGTGCCAGCAGCGAGGTGGGAGGAGAGACCCAGTACTTC
>TRBJ1-6|-|-|TRBV27
CASSFASSPLHF
TGTGCCAGCAGTTTTGCGAGTTCACCCCTCCACTTT
>TRBJ1-4|many|-|TRBV7-2
CASSSRATNEKLFF
TGTGCCAGCAGCTCCCGGGCAACTAATGAAAAACTGTTTTTT
>TRBJ2-1|few|TRBD2|TRBV2
CASSDTQSGRDEQFF
TGTGCCAGCAGTGATACCCAGAGCGGGAGGGATGAGCAGTTCTTC
>TRBJ1-3|-|TRBD1|TRBV28
CASSLGQGDVVNTIYF
TGTGCCAGCAGTCTGGGACAGGGAGATGTAGTCAACACCATATATTTT
>TRBJ2-4|few|-|TRBV12-3/TRBV12-4
CASSLVEYIQYF
TGTGCCAGCAGTTTAGTTGAATACATTCAGTACTTC
>TRBJ2-3|many|TRBD1|TRBV27
CASSFFLDRGGHLTQYF
TGTGCCAGCAGTTTCTTTTTGGACAGGGGGGGTCATTTAACGCAGTATTTT
>TRBJ1-4|-|TRBD1|TRBV7-9
CASSSRKGQGEKLFF
TGTGCCAGCAGCTCTAGAAAGGGACAGGGTGAAAAACTGTTTTTT
>TRBJ2-1|-|TRBD2|TRBV27
CASSSRLAGGYEQFF
TGTGCCAGCAGTTCTCGACTAGCGGGAGGGTATGAGCAGTTCTTC
>TRBJ1-1|many|TRBD1|TRBV7-9
CASSGRTGGTEAFF
TGTGCCAGCAGCGGGCGGACAGGGGGCACTGAAGCTTTCTTT
>TRBJ2-5|-|-|TRBV10-3
CAISAPGRGETQYF
TGTGCCATCAGTGCCCCCGGACGGGGAGAGACCCAGTACTTC
>TRBJ2-1|many|TRBD2|TRBV29-1
CSVESGLAGDFNEQFF
TGCAGCGTTGAATCCGGACTAGCGGGAGATTTTAATGAGCAGTTCTTC
>TRBJ1-2|-|TRBD1|TRBV28
CASSPPRGQYGYTF
TGTGCCAGCAGTCCTCCCAGGGGGCAGTATGGCTACACCTTC
>TRBJ1-2|many|-|TRBV4-2
CASSQQTGSNYGYTF
TGTGCCAGCAGCCAACAAACAGGGTCCAACTATGGCTACACCTTC
>TRBJ1-1|many|-|TRBV19
CASIEQGNTEAFF
TGTGCCAGTATCGAACAGGGAAACACTGAAGCTTTCTTT
>TRBJ1-5|few|TRBD1|TRBV12-5
CASGWTGSQPQHF
TGTGCTAGTGGGTGGACAGGGAGTCAGCCCCAGCATTTT
>TRBJ1-1|many|-|TRBV11-2
CAGTGQVNTEAFF
TGTGCCGGAACGGGGCAGGTGAACACTGAAGCTTTCTTT
>TRBJ2-1|many|-|TRBV28
CASRAGGLNEQFF
TGTGCCAGCAGAGCCGGTGGCCTCAATGAGCAGTTCTTC
>TRBJ2-1|few|-|TRBV15
CATSTVPTGQRQFF
TGTGCCACCAGCACCGTCCCAACAGGGCAGAGGCAGTTCTTC
>TRBJ2-3|many|-|TRBV11-2
CASRKSASTDTQYF
TGTGCCTCAAGGAAGTCAGCTAGCACAGATACGCAGTATTTT
>TRBJ1-5|-|-|TRBV19
CASSPFDRSNQPQHF
TGTGCCAGTAGTCCCTTCGACAGGTCCAATCAGCCCCAGCATTTT
>TRBJ1-5|-|-|TRBV20-1
CSASPPWGNQPQHF
TGCAGTGCTAGCCCTCCTTGGGGCAATCAGCCCCAGCATTTT
>TRBJ2-1|-|TRBD2|TRBV18
CASSPGTTTPYSSYNEQFF
TGTGCCAGCTCACCCGGGACTACAACGCCCTATAGCTCCTACAATGAGCAGTTCTTC
>TRBJ2-5|many|TRBD2|TRBV2
CASIEREERETQYF
TGTGCCAGCATCGAGCGGGAGGAAAGGGAGACCCAGTACTTC
>TRBJ2-2|few|-|TRBV18
CASSPQQAIYNTGELFF
TGTGCCAGCTCACCCCAACAAGCCATTTATAACACCGGGGAGCTGTTTTTT
>TRBJ1-2|-|TRBD1|TRBV29-1
CSARPGTGTGGDFYGYTF
TGCAGCGCCCGTCCCGGGACAGGGACCGGGGGGGATTTTTATGGCTACACCTTC
>TRBJ2-2|many|-|TRBV7-9
CASSLAVDTGELFF
TGTGCCAGCAGCTTAGCGGTGGACACCGGGGAGCTGTTTTTT
>TRBJ1-5|many|-|TRBV11-2
CASSSDGNQPQHF
TGTGCCAGCAGCTCCGATGGCAATCAGCCCCAGCATTTT
>TRBJ1-1|-|-|TRBV12-5
CASGLVPQGEAFF
TGTGCTAGTGGTTTGGTACCCCAGGGTGAAGCTTTCTTT